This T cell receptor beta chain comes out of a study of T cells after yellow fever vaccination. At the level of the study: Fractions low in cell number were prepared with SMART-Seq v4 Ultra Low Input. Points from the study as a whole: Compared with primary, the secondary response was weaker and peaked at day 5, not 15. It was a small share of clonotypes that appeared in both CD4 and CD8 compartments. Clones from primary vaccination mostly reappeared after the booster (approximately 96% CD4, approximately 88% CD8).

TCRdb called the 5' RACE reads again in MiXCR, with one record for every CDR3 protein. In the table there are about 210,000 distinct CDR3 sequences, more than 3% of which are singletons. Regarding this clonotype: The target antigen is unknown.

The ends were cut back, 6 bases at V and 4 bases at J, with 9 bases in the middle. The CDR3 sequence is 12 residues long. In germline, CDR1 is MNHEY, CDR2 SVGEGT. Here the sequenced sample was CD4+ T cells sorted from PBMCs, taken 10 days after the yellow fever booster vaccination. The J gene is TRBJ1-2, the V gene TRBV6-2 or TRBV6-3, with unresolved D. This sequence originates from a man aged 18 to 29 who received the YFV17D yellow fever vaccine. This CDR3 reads CASRDGLYGYTF. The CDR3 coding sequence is TGTGCCAGCAGAGACGGACTCTATGGCTACACCTTC.